Listed below are T cell receptor beta chains from one sample, sequenced in a study of blood T cell repertoires in COVID-19. TCRdb's copy holds only in-frame clones and misses some; the assay was immunoSEQ multiplex PCR. The data contain about 14,000 clones, 81% of them singletons. The material sequenced was peripheral blood. These receptor sequences come from a human donor in a cohort sampled during active COVID-19. Both conserved end residues are part of each CDR3. The D gene is left open where the match is weak. Rows give clone size only sometimes, using once, few, many, or a class for an expanded clone.

>-|TRBV19|TRBJ2-4|-
TGTGCCAGTAGTATAGGGCAGGTACAAAACATTCAGTACTTC
CASSIGQVQNIQYF
>TRBD2|TRBV14|TRBJ2-5|-
TGTGCCAGCAGCCAAGCCGTGGGACTAGCGGGGGAGACCCAGTACTTC
CASSQAVGLAGETQYF
>-|TRBV10-3|TRBJ1-5|-
TGTGCCATCAAACAGGGCAATCAGCCCCAGCATTTT
CAIKQGNQPQHF
>-|TRBV5-6|TRBJ2-7|-
TGTGCCAGCAGCTTCTCAGGGGGGGAGCAGTACTTC
CASSFSGGEQYF
>-|TRBV5-1|TRBJ2-1|-
TGCGCCAGCAGCTTGAGCGGGCCCTACAATGAGCAGTTCTTC
CASSLSGPYNEQFF
>TRBD1|TRBV6-5|TRBJ1-3|-
TGTGCCACGGGACAGGGTAGCTCTGGAAACACCATATATTTT
CATGQGSSGNTIYF
>-|TRBV19|TRBJ2-1|-
TGTGCCAGTAGTCCCGCACCGGGACACTACAATGAGCAGTTCTTC
CASSPAPGHYNEQFF
>TRBD2|TRBV18|TRBJ2-1|-
TGTGCCAGCTCAGGCGGGAGCCGATACAATGAGCAGTTCTTC
CASSGGSRYNEQFF
>TRBD1|TRBV5-1|TRBJ2-7|few
TGCGCCAGCAGCTCCTACGACAGGGTGGGCGAGCAGTACTTC
CASSSYDRVGEQYF
>TRBD1|TRBV6-1|TRBJ2-7|medium-sized
TGTGCCAGCAGTGAAGGACAGGGCAACTACGAGCAGTACTTC
CASSEGQGNYEQYF
>-|TRBV9|TRBJ2-2|many
TGTGCCAGCAGCCCGGGGGGCGGGAGAGAGTTTTTT
CASSPGGGREFF
>-|TRBV4-3|TRBJ2-7|-
TGCGCCAGCAGCCAAGAGTGGGGCAGGGTCCTCTACGAGCAGTACTTC
CASSQEWGRVLYEQYF
>-|TRBV6-5|TRBJ1-1|-
TGTGCCAGCTCGAGGGAATGGGGGAACACTGAAGCTTTCTTT
CASSREWGNTEAFF
>TRBD2|TRBV7-9|TRBJ2-7|-
TGTGCCAGCAGCTCGCTCGGACTAGCGGGAGTACAAAACTACGAGCAGTACTTC
CASSSLGLAGVQNYEQYF
>TRBD1|TRBV5-1|TRBJ2-1|-
TGCGCCAGCAGCTTGGTAGGGACAGGGGGCTCCTACAATGAGCAGTTCTTC
CASSLVGTGGSYNEQFF
>TRBD1|TRBV11-2|TRBJ1-4|-
TGTGCCAGCAGCCCGAGGGACAGACCCACTTCAACTAATGAAAAACTGTTTTTT
CASSPRDRPTSTNEKLFF
>-|TRBV27|TRBJ2-1|-
TGTGCCAGCAGTTTGCAGCGGAGCTCCTACAATGAGCAGTTCTTC
CASSLQRSSYNEQFF
>TRBD2|TRBV28|TRBJ2-5|-
TGTGCCAGCAGTCCACCGGGACTAGCGGGAGGGGGAGAGACCCAGTACTTC
CASSPPGLAGGGETQYF
>-|TRBV4-3|TRBJ2-7|-
TGCGCCAGCATCCCAACCTATAGGGGCTACGAGCAGTACTTC
CASIPTYRGYEQYF
>-|TRBV5-4|TRBJ2-7|-
TGTGCCAGCAGTTTCTCTCCGGGTGCCCGCCCCACCCAGGGCGAGCAGTACTTC
CASSFSPGARPTQGEQYF
>TRBD2|TRBV6-5|TRBJ2-7|-
TGTGCCAGCAGTTACTTGGCGGGAGATCACGAGCAGTACTTC
CASSYLAGDHEQYF
>-|TRBV7-9|TRBJ2-6|-
TGTGCCAGCAGCTTAGTAGGGGGATCTGGGGCCAACGTCCTGACTTTC
CASSLVGGSGANVLTF
>TRBD2|TRBV24-1|TRBJ2-2|-
TGTGCCACCAACACCACGACTAGCGGGAGGGGTCGAACCGGGGAGCTGTTTTTT
CATNTTTSGRGRTGELFF
>TRBD2|TRBV10-3|TRBJ2-1|-
TGTGCCATCAGTGGTGGGCGGGAGGATCTCAATGAGCAGTTCTTC
CAISGGREDLNEQFF
>TRBD1|TRBV6-2/TRBV6-3|TRBJ2-6|-
TGTGCCAGCAGTTACCCAGGGACAGGGGAGGCCAACGTCCTGACTTTC
CASSYPGTGEANVLTF
>-|TRBV11-2|TRBJ2-3|-
TGTGCCAGCAGCTTAGATCCTAGTATCCCCAGCAAGTATACAGATACGCAGTATTTT
CASSLDPSIPSKYTDTQYF
>TRBD1|TRBV29-1|TRBJ2-6|-
TGCAGCGTAGAAGGGACAGCTAGGGAAGGCTCTGGGGCCAACGTCCTGACTTTC
CSVEGTAREGSGANVLTF
>-|TRBV3-1/TRBV3-2|TRBJ1-1|few
TGTGCCAGCAGCCAAGGGACAGAAGGAACTGAAGCTTTCTTT
CASSQGTEGTEAFF
>-|TRBV5-1|TRBJ1-5|-
TGCGCCAGCAGCTTGGACGGTAGCAATCAGCCCCAGCATTTT
CASSLDGSNQPQHF
>TRBD1|TRBV27|TRBJ2-7|-
TGTGCCAGCAAATTTGGACTCGGACAGGGGAATAGGGAGCAGTACTTC
CASKFGLGQGNREQYF
>TRBD2|TRBV7-3|TRBJ2-3|-
TGTGCCAGCAGCCCCGGACTAGCACTCGGCCCAGATACGCAGTATTTT
CASSPGLALGPDTQYF
>-|TRBV6-5|TRBJ2-7|-
TGTGCCAGCAGTTACTCAAGTGGGGCCTCCTACGAGCAGTACTTC
CASSYSSGASYEQYF
>-|TRBV15|TRBJ1-5|once
TGTGCCACCAGCAGATCGGGGGGGGCTGCGGGCAATCAGCCCCAGCATTTT
CATSRSGGAAGNQPQHF
>TRBD2|TRBV11-2|TRBJ2-1|-
TGTGCCAGCAGCCTGACTAGCGGGAGGTTCGATGAGCAGTTCTTC
CASSLTSGRFDEQFF
>TRBD2|TRBV5-4|TRBJ2-3|few
TGTGCCAGCAGCATTAAGCGGGAGCAAGCAGATACGCAGTATTTT
CASSIKREQADTQYF
>-|TRBV4-1|TRBJ2-7|-
TGCGCCAGCAGCCAAGGAAGGAGCTCCTACGAGCAGTACTTC
CASSQGRSSYEQYF
>TRBD1|TRBV14|TRBJ2-7|-
TGTGCCAGCAGCCCGCCGGACAGGGTCTACGAGCAGTACTTC
CASSPPDRVYEQYF
>-|TRBV25-1|TRBJ2-7|-
TGTGCCAGCAGTGAGGCCGGGACTGCCTCCTACGAGCAGTACTTC
CASSEAGTASYEQYF
>TRBD2|TRBV27|TRBJ2-7|-
TGTGCCAGCAGTCTTAGCGGGGCCTACGAGCAGTACTTC
CASSLSGAYEQYF
>-|TRBV28|TRBJ1-1|-
TGTGCCAGCAGTTTTGCAGGGTTGGCTTTCTTT
CASSFAGLAFF
>-|TRBV5-4|TRBJ1-4|-
TGTGCCAGCAGGGGGACTGCAACTAATGAAAAACTGTTTTTT
CASRGTATNEKLFF
>TRBD1|TRBV10-3|TRBJ2-1|-
TGTGCCATCAGTGAGACCGGACCGGGACAGGGTGACTACAATGAGCAGTTCTTC
CAISETGPGQGDYNEQFF
>TRBD1|TRBV28|TRBJ1-5|-
TGTGCCAGCAGTTTTCCCCGTAACCGGGACAGGGGGCTTTATTTGGGTCAGCCCCAGCATTTT
CASSFPRNRDRGLYLGQPQHF
>TRBD2|TRBV19|TRBJ2-1|-
TGTGCCAGTAGTCTCCGACTAGCGGGTCTCTACAATGAGCAGTTCTTC
CASSLRLAGLYNEQFF
>TRBD2|TRBV4-2|TRBJ2-1|-
TGTGCCAGCAGCTATACTAGCGGGGGTTACAATGAGCAGTTCTTC
CASSYTSGGYNEQFF
>TRBD1|TRBV5-1|TRBJ2-7|-
TGCGCCAGCAAGGGAGGGGACAGGGCGGGCGAGCAGTACTTC
CASKGGDRAGEQYF
>-|TRBV28|TRBJ2-7|-
TGTGCCAGCGTCCTAACAGGACCCCCTTACGAGCAGTACTTC
CASVLTGPPYEQYF
>TRBD1|TRBV27|TRBJ1-1|-
TGTGCCAGCAGTTTCTTCCCGGGTTCAGGGGGCACTGAAGCTTTCTTT
CASSFFPGSGGTEAFF
>TRBD2|TRBV7-2|TRBJ2-7|-
TGTGCCAGCAGCTTAGTTGGAGCGGGGGCTTACGAGCAGTACTTC
CASSLVGAGAYEQYF